This TCR beta chain derives from a study of Tregs in tolerant kidney transplant recipients. Study-level points and caveats: This study did not directly address biological reproducibility. The most relevant donor-specific Treg TCRbeta repertoire apparently came from expansion with activated donor B cells. Findings come from small patient numbers and require larger validation.

Looked up from germline, CDR1 is PRHDT and CDR2 is FYEKMQ (reference sequence). The CDR3 loop spans 16 amino acids. After removal of 3 bases from V and 4 bases from J, the junction contained 11 bases not matched to a gene. Comments on this clone: Antigen unknown.

Clones were read by immunoSEQ multiplex PCR, and TCRdb kept only the in-frame ones, dropping some. The sample gives 20,000 to 25,000 clones, over 70% of which show up once; about 23% is in the top ten. Recipients received nonmyeloablative bone marrow transplants from related graft donors, with transient mixed chimerism. The starting material was CD8+ T cells from blood (PBMCs), obtained 6 months after the transplant. The chain combines TRBV13 with TRBJ1-1, with 7 positions matching TRBD1. The TCR sequence derives from a human patient who received a combined kidney and bone marrow transplant. The graft donor may have given rise to some T cells. CDR3 in amino acids: CASSFLFEGARTEAFF. The CDR3 bases are TGTGCCAGCAGCTTTTTGTTTGAGGGGGCGCGCACTGAAGCTTTCTTT. Combining the CDR3 with reference TRBV13 and TRBJ1-1 gives the whole variable domain AAGVIQSPRHLIKEKRETATLKCYPIPRHDTVYWYQQGPGQDPQFLISFYEKMQSDKGSIPDRFSAQQFSDYHSELNMSSLELGDSALYFCASSFLFEGARTEAFFGQGTRLTVV.